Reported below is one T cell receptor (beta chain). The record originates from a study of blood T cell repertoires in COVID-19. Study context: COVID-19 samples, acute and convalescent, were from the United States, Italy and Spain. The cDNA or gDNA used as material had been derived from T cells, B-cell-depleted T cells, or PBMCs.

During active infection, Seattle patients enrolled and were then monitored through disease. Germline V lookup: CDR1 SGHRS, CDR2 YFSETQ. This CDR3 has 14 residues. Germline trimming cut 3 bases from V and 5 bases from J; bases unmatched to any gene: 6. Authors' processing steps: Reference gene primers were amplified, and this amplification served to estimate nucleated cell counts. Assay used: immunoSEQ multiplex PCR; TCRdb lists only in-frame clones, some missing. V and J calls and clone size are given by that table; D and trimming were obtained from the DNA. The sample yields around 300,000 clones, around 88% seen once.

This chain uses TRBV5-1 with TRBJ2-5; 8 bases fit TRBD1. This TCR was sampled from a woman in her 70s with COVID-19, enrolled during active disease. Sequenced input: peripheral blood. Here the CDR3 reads CASSSGQVGETQYF. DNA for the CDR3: TGCGCCAGCAGCTCGGGACAGGTCGGGGAGACCCAGTACTTC.